Given below is one T cell receptor beta chain in context. Its cognate antigen is unknown. A mixed TRB-A/B primer pool amplified rearranged TRB by multiplex touch-down PCR. Each CDR3 protein is one row after TCRdb ran MiXCR on the multiplex PCR reads. The sample shows roughly 5,500 distinct CDR3 sequences, roughly a quarter of them seen only once. This entry belongs to a study of T cell repertoires in aging, cancer and after chemotherapy. Overall study: Paired samples before and after chemotherapy came from glioblastoma patients receiving temozolomide-based therapy. The whole study produced a dataset of about 8.8 million TCR reads.

The J segment lost 5 bases and the V segment lost 2 bases, leaving 9 bases of the junction unmatched. Germline V CDR1 and CDR2: ENHRY, SYGVKD. This CDR3 contains 17 residues. Broader study findings: The repertoire data cannot show anything about immunological memory following chemotherapy.

The template was genomic DNA from peripheral blood, not RNA. The TCR comes from a human donor with a solid tumor. J is TRBJ2-1 and V is TRBV10-3; 10 nucleotides align to TRBD2. Sequenced input: blood. The CDR3 here is CAISEPHSSGRDNEQFF. The CDR3 nucleotides read TGTGCCATCAGTGAGCCTCATTCTAGCGGGAGAGACAATGAGCAGTTCTTC.